This T cell receptor beta chain was sequenced during a study of T cell repertoires in cytomegalovirus infection. The overall study: The authors relied on CMV epitopes, both recently identified HLA-C-restricted and well-studied HLA-B-restricted. An indication of both CMV infection and matching HLA type came from public TCR beta signatures. General observations from the study: Adding up the frequency of public TCR beta families identified people who carried CMV plus the relevant HLA. HLA-C-restricted, CMV-specific TCR beta clonotypes were dominant ex vivo.

Details on this clonotype: Its antigen is currently unknown.

One entry per CDR3 protein results from TCRdb running MiXCR on the reads. Of about 51,000 distinct CDR3 sequences in the sample, around a fifth were seen once. With 3 bases removed from V and 1 base from J, the gap between germline ends came to 9 bases. The CDR3 contains 14 residues. Looked up from germline, CDR1 is MGHRA and CDR2 is YSYEKL. The receptor comes from a human donor in good health (CMV status not recorded). Some clones in this sample may be carry-over from other donors' samples. The sample consisted of CD8+ T cells from cultured PBMCs, taken from culture after CMV antigen stimulation. The chain joins TRBV4-1 to TRBJ1-1; D is ambiguous. The chain's CDR3 is CASSHLGENTEAFF. DNA of the CDR3: TGCGCCAGCAGCCATCTCGGGGAGAACACTGAAGCTTTCTTT.